Listed below are T cell receptor beta chains from one sample, sequenced in a study of blood T cell repertoires in COVID-19. Sequencing was performed with immunoSEQ multiplex PCR; in TCRdb, only in-frame clones are kept and a portion is missing. The sample yields about 110,000 clones, 65% to 85% seen once. The sequenced sample consisted of peripheral blood. Every receptor here comes from a woman in her 70s with acute or convalescent COVID-19. Both conserved end residues are part of each CDR3. Fields, in order: clone size, D gene, V gene, J gene, CDR3 protein, CDR3 DNA. The D gene is left open where the match is weak. Part of the rows lack a size; the others show once, few, many or a class for expanded clones.

.	TRBD1	TRBV5-4	TRBJ1-2	CASSYFDREGGGYTF	TGTGCCAGCAGCTATTTCGACAGGGAAGGTGGGGGCTACACCTTC
.	TRBD2	TRBV18	TRBJ2-1	CASSLAGGPYNEQFF	TGTGCCAGCTCTCTAGCGGGGGGGCCCTACAATGAGCAGTTCTTC
.	TRBD2	TRBV11-1	TRBJ2-1	CASSLGLAGYNEQFF	TGTGCCAGCAGCTTGGGACTAGCGGGTTACAATGAGCAGTTCTTC
.	.	TRBV19	TRBJ1-6	CASSGRTHNNSPLHF	TGTGCCAGTAGTGGGAGGACCCACAATAATTCACCCCTCCACTTT
.	TRBD1	TRBV27	TRBJ1-2	CATFDRVGYTF	TGTGCCACCTTCGACAGGGTCGGCTACACCTTC
once	TRBD1	TRBV5-1	TRBJ2-7	CASRGTGGGEQYF	TGCGCCAGCAGGGGGACAGGGGGCGGCGAGCAGTACTTC
.	.	TRBV28	TRBJ1-1	CASRGQPTEAFF	TGTGCCAGCAGGGGGCAGCCTACTGAAGCTTTCTTT
.	.	TRBV11-2	TRBJ2-1	CASSFRGYEQFF	TGTGCCAGCAGCTTCCGGGGGTATGAGCAGTTCTTC
.	TRBD1	TRBV3-1/TRBV3-2	TRBJ2-7	CASSLTGGFYEQYF	TGTGCCAGCAGCCTGACAGGGGGGTTTTACGAGCAGTACTTC
.	.	TRBV5-1	TRBJ2-2	CASSPREAAGSGELFF	TGCGCCAGCAGCCCACGCGAGGCGGCGGGGTCCGGGGAGCTGTTTTTT
.	.	TRBV27	TRBJ1-1	CASNRPGGLVNTEAFF	TGTGCCAGCAACCGGCCCGGGGGGCTGGTGAACACTGAAGCTTTCTTT
.	.	TRBV28	TRBJ1-4	CASSSGLETNEKLFF	TGTGCCAGCAGTTCAGGGTTGGAGACTAATGAAAAACTGTTTTTT
few	.	TRBV29-1	TRBJ1-4	CSVRIGGNDEKLFF	TGCAGCGTTCGAATAGGAGGGAACGATGAAAAACTGTTTTTT
once	.	TRBV15	TRBJ2-7	CATSSGVRYEQYF	TGTGCCACCAGCAGCGGAGTCCGCTACGAGCAGTACTTC
.	TRBD1	TRBV4-1	TRBJ1-1	CASSPGTGPNTEAFF	TGCGCCAGCAGCCCCGGGACAGGACCGAACACTGAAGCTTTCTTT
.	.	TRBV2	TRBJ1-5	CASSAGERGSNQPQHF	TGTGCCAGCAGTGCTGGGGAAAGGGGTAGCAATCAGCCCCAGCATTTT
.	TRBD1	TRBV11-2	TRBJ2-2	CASSLERGQPSNTGELFF	TGTGCCAGCAGCTTAGAGAGGGGGCAACCCTCGAACACCGGGGAGCTGTTTTTT
.	TRBD1	TRBV6-6	TRBJ2-1	CASSPRDRGPFEQFF	TGTGCCAGCAGTCCTCGGGACAGGGGCCCCTTTGAGCAGTTCTTC
.	TRBD1	TRBV5-1	TRBJ2-7	CASSVPGQGVYEQYF	TGCGCCAGCAGCGTGCCGGGACAGGGTGTGTACGAGCAGTACTTC